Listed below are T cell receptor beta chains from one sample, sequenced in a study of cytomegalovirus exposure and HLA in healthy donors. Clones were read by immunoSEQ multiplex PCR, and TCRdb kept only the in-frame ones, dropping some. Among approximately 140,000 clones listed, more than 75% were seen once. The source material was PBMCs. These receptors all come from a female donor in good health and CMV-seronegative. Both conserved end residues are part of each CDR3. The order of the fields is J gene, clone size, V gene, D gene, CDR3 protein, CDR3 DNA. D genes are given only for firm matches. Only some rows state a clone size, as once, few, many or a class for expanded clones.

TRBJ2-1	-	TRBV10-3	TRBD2	CAISMTSGGNNEQFF	TGTGCCATCAGTATGACTAGCGGGGGGAACAATGAGCAGTTCTTC
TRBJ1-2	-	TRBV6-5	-	CASSSSGRDNYGYTF	TGTGCCAGCAGTTCCTCAGGCAGGGATAACTATGGCTACACCTTC
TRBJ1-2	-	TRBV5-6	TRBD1	CASSFGTDNYGYTF	TGTGCCAGCAGCTTCGGGACAGATAACTATGGCTACACCTTC
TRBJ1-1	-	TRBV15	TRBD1	CATSRETGGRTEAFF	TGTGCCACCAGCAGGGAGACAGGGGGCAGGACTGAAGCTTTCTTT
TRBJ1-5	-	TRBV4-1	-	CASSQEGQGKEPQHF	TGCGCCAGCAGCCAAGAGGGCCAGGGTAAGGAGCCCCAGCATTTT
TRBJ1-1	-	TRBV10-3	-	CAISGTVNTEAFF	TGTGCCATCAGTGGGACAGTGAACACTGAAGCTTTCTTT
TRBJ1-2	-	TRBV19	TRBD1	CASSIGTGVGYTF	TGTGCCAGTAGTATTGGGACAGGGGTCGGCTACACCTTC
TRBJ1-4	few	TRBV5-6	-	CASSLSAGFEKLFF	TGTGCCAGCAGCTTGAGCGCAGGGTTTGAAAAACTGTTTTTT
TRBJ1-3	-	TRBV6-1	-	CASSEFDDIGNTIYF	TGTGCCAGCAGTGAATTCGACGACATTGGAAACACCATATATTTT
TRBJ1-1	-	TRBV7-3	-	CASSLNQKNTEAFF	TGTGCCAGCAGCTTAAATCAGAAGAACACTGAAGCTTTCTTT
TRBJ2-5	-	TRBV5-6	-	CASSFPGEETQYF	TGTGCCAGCAGCTTCCCGGGGGAGGAGACCCAGTACTTC
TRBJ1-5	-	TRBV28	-	CASSWSGNQPQHF	TGTGCCAGCAGTTGGAGTGGCAATCAGCCCCAGCATTTT
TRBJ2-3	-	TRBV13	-	CASSSNPASTDTQYF	TGTGCCAGCAGCTCAAACCCAGCGAGCACAGATACGCAGTATTTT
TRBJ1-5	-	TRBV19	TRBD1	CASSGGQGVGWGSNQPQHF	TGTGCCAGTAGTGGGGGACAGGGGGTAGGTTGGGGTAGCAATCAGCCCCAGCATTTT
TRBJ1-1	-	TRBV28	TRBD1	CASRLPGQGGAFF	TGTGCCAGCAGACTTCCGGGACAGGGAGGAGCTTTCTTT
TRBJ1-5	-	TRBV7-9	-	CASSLDINQPQHF	TGTGCCAGCAGTCTCGACATCAATCAGCCCCAGCATTTT
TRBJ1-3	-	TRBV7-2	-	CASSLGGGGNTIYF	TGTGCCAGCAGCCTCGGAGGAGGCGGAAACACCATATATTTT
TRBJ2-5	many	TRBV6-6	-	CASAKRVQETQYF	TGTGCCAGCGCGAAGAGGGTTCAAGAGACCCAGTACTTC
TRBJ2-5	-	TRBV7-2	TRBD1	CASSFRTGQETQYF	TGTGCCAGCAGCTTCCGGACAGGCCAAGAGACCCAGTACTTC
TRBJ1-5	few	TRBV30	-	CAWSVGRHQPQHF	TGTGCCTGGAGTGTGGGCAGGCATCAGCCCCAGCATTTT
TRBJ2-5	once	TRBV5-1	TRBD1	CASSFGQGRETQYF	TGCGCCAGCAGCTTCGGACAGGGAAGAGAGACCCAGTACTTC
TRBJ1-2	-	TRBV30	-	CAWRKGREERYGYTF	TGTGCCTGGAGGAAGGGCAGGGAAGAACGGTATGGCTACACCTTC
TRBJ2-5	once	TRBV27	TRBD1	CASSRRDRVGETQYF	TGTGCCAGCAGTCGCCGGGACAGGGTGGGCGAGACCCAGTACTTC
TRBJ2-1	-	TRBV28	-	CASSPTSFDEQFF	TGTGCCAGCAGCCCGACTAGTTTCGATGAGCAGTTCTTC
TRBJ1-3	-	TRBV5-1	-	CASSLGQGNTIYF	TGCGCCAGCAGCTTGGGACAGGGAAACACCATATATTTT
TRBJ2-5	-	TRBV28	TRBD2	CASSLLAGAGETQYF	TGTGCCAGCAGTTTATTAGCGGGGGCGGGTGAGACCCAGTACTTC
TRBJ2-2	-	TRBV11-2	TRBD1	CASSRLTGEVTGELFF	TGTGCCAGCAGCCGTCTGACAGGGGAGGTCACCGGGGAGCTGTTTTTT
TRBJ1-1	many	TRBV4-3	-	CASSQGEAGAEAFF	TGCGCCAGCAGCCAAGGCGAGGCGGGAGCTGAAGCTTTCTTT